The entry below gives a single T cell receptor beta chain sequence along with its context. Other DNA sequences of this sample code for an identical CDR3. The sample comes from a study of cytomegalovirus exposure and HLA in healthy donors. The CDR3 extends over 19 amino acids. CDR1 and CDR2 (germline): GTSNPN, SVGIG (reference sequence). Trimming took 0 bases from V and 7 from J; bases not matched to a gene: 17. The PCR contained 60 Vbeta and 13 Jbeta primers. TCRdb keeps only in-frame clones here, not all; method: immunoSEQ multiplex PCR. The sample includes more than 150,000 clones, 80% seen only once; the top ten take under 2%.

Source material: PBMCs. This sequence was found in a woman aged 25-40 years in good health and CMV-seronegative. The chain employs TRBV30 and TRBJ1-6, with 8 nucleotides matching TRBD1. The CDR3 coding sequence is TGTGCCTGGAGTGTTCCCGGGACAGGAGGGCACAAAAAGAATTCACCCCTCCACTTT. It codes for CAWSVPGTGGHKKNSPLHF.